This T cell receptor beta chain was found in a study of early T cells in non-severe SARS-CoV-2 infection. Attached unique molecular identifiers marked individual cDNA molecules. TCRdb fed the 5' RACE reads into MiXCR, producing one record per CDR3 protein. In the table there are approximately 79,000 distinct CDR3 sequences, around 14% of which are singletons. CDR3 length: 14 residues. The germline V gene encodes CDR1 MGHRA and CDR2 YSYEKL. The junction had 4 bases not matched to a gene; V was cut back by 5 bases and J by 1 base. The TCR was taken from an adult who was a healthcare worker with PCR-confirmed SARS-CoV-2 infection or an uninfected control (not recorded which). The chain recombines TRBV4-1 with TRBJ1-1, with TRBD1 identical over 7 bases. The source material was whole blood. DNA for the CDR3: TGCGCCAGCAGCGCTACAGGGGCGAACACTGAAGCTTTCTTT. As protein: CASSATGANTEAFF.